These T cell receptor beta chains were read from a single sample in a study of CD8+ T cells in alopecia areata. The method was immunoSEQ multiplex PCR; TCRdb's version includes in-frame clones alone and lacks a portion of them. The sample gives roughly 140,000 clones, 51% of which show up once; around 1% is in the top ten. Specimen: CD4+ T cells sorted from blood, collected at week 0. These receptors all stem from a human donor with alopecia areata. CDR3s include the opening cysteine and the closing phenylalanine or tryptophan. Fields, in order: D gene, J gene, clone size, V gene, CDR3 protein, CDR3 DNA. A D gene is named only where the DNA matches it firmly. Clone size is shown for a subset of rows, as once, few, many or a class of expanded clone.

d_gene: TRBD1
j_gene: TRBJ1-2
abundance: -
v_gene: TRBV23-1
CDR3aa: CASSQCLQGANGYTF
CDR3nt: TGCGCCAGCAGTCAATGTCTACAGGGGGCGAATGGCTACACCTTC

d_gene: -
j_gene: TRBJ1-1
abundance: -
v_gene: TRBV10-3
CDR3aa: CAISGRPGFF
CDR3nt: TGTGCCATCAGTGGACGGCCCGGGTTCTTT

d_gene: -
j_gene: TRBJ1-4
abundance: few
v_gene: TRBV5-1
CDR3aa: CASSLALGNEKLFF
CDR3nt: TGCGCCAGCAGCTTGGCCTTGGGGAATGAAAAACTGTTTTTT

d_gene: TRBD2
j_gene: TRBJ2-1
abundance: -
v_gene: TRBV2
CDR3aa: CASSPTSGSYNEQFF
CDR3nt: TGTGCCAGCAGTCCGACTAGCGGGAGCTACAATGAGCAGTTCTTC

d_gene: -
j_gene: TRBJ2-5
abundance: -
v_gene: TRBV7-8
CDR3aa: CASSWDSRRAETQYF
CDR3nt: TGTGCCAGCAGCTGGGACTCCCGGAGGGCAGAGACCCAGTACTTC

d_gene: -
j_gene: TRBJ2-5
abundance: few
v_gene: TRBV29-1
CDR3aa: CSVDRGGETQYF
CDR3nt: TGCAGCGTTGACAGGGGTGGAGAGACCCAGTACTTC

d_gene: TRBD1
j_gene: TRBJ2-4
abundance: once
v_gene: TRBV6-5
CDR3aa: CASSRGQGVNIQYF
CDR3nt: TGTGCCAGCAGCCGGGGACAGGGAGTAAACATTCAGTACTTC

d_gene: TRBD2
j_gene: TRBJ2-1
abundance: -
v_gene: TRBV7-6
CDR3aa: CASSSEIPSGSSCNEQFF
CDR3nt: TGTGCCAGCAGCTCCGAAATTCCTAGCGGTTCCTCCTGCAATGAGCAGTTCTTC

d_gene: -
j_gene: TRBJ1-1
abundance: -
v_gene: TRBV9
CDR3aa: CASSPTAGGSEAFF
CDR3nt: TGTGCCAGCAGCCCCACGGCAGGTGGTTCTGAAGCTTTCTTT

d_gene: -
j_gene: TRBJ2-5
abundance: -
v_gene: TRBV30
CDR3aa: CAWSVRSGAQETQYF
CDR3nt: TGTGCCTGGAGTGTACGTAGTGGGGCGCAGGAGACCCAGTACTTC

d_gene: TRBD1
j_gene: TRBJ1-2
abundance: few
v_gene: TRBV27
CDR3aa: CASSSRDRGLGYTF
CDR3nt: TGTGCCAGCAGCTCGCGGGACAGGGGGCTTGGCTACACCTTC

d_gene: -
j_gene: TRBJ2-4
abundance: -
v_gene: TRBV15
CDR3aa: CATSSLGQSLGSLAKNIQYF
CDR3nt: TGTGCCACCAGCAGCTTAGGACAGAGCCTCGGTTCTCTAGCCAAAAACATTCAGTACTTC

d_gene: TRBD1
j_gene: TRBJ2-7
abundance: -
v_gene: TRBV7-9
CDR3aa: CASSTSDRRIEQYF
CDR3nt: TGTGCCAGCAGCACATCGGACAGGAGGATCGAGCAGTACTTC

d_gene: -
j_gene: TRBJ1-2
abundance: -
v_gene: TRBV7-2
CDR3aa: CASSLGGPNYGYTF
CDR3nt: TGTGCCAGCAGCTTAGGGGGGCCCAACTATGGCTACACCTTC

d_gene: TRBD1
j_gene: TRBJ2-6
abundance: -
v_gene: TRBV27
CDR3aa: CASTKGDRASGANVLTF
CDR3nt: TGTGCCAGCACCAAAGGGGACAGGGCCTCTGGGGCCAACGTCCTGACTTTC

d_gene: TRBD2
j_gene: TRBJ2-7
abundance: -
v_gene: TRBV30
CDR3aa: CAGREDSYEQYF
CDR3nt: TGTGCCGGCCGGGAGGACTCCTACGAGCAGTACTTC

d_gene: -
j_gene: TRBJ2-6
abundance: -
v_gene: TRBV6-5
CDR3aa: CASSYSKSSGANVLTF
CDR3nt: TGTGCCAGCAGTTACTCGAAGAGCTCAGGGGCCAACGTCCTGACTTTC

d_gene: -
j_gene: TRBJ2-7
abundance: -
v_gene: TRBV25-1
CDR3aa: CASSEVNADEQYF
CDR3nt: TGTGCCAGCAGTGAAGTCAATGCGGACGAGCAGTACTTC

d_gene: TRBD1
j_gene: TRBJ2-7
abundance: -
v_gene: TRBV5-1
CDR3aa: CASSLGGGYSYEQYF
CDR3nt: TGCGCCAGCAGCTTGGGAGGGGGCTACTCCTACGAGCAGTACTTC

d_gene: -
j_gene: TRBJ1-4
abundance: -
v_gene: TRBV6-1
CDR3aa: CASTRTATNEKLFF
CDR3nt: TGTGCCAGCACCCGAACCGCAACTAATGAAAAACTGTTTTTT

d_gene: -
j_gene: TRBJ1-2
abundance: -
v_gene: TRBV29-1
CDR3aa: CSVVPQGSNYGYTF
CDR3nt: TGCAGCGTTGTCCCCCAGGGATCTAACTATGGCTACACCTTC

d_gene: -
j_gene: TRBJ2-7
abundance: -
v_gene: TRBV9
CDR3aa: CASGSGNYEQYF
CDR3nt: TGTGCCAGCGGCAGCGGTAACTACGAGCAGTACTTC

d_gene: TRBD1
j_gene: TRBJ2-7
abundance: -
v_gene: TRBV12-5
CDR3aa: CASAADRGYEQYF
CDR3nt: TGTGCTAGTGCCGCGGACAGGGGCTACGAGCAGTACTTC

d_gene: -
j_gene: TRBJ2-5
abundance: once
v_gene: TRBV7-2
CDR3aa: CASSPGTLVQETQYF
CDR3nt: TGTGCCAGCAGCCCCGGGACCCTGGTCCAAGAGACCCAGTACTTC

d_gene: -
j_gene: TRBJ1-5
abundance: -
v_gene: TRBV30
CDR3aa: CAWSTQENQPQHF
CDR3nt: TGTGCCTGGAGTACCCAGGAGAATCAGCCCCAGCATTTT

d_gene: -
j_gene: TRBJ2-5
abundance: -
v_gene: TRBV30
CDR3aa: CAWSNRLWETQYF
CDR3nt: TGTGCCTGGAGTAATCGCCTCTGGGAGACCCAGTACTTC

d_gene: TRBD1
j_gene: TRBJ2-7
abundance: -
v_gene: TRBV11-2
CDR3aa: CASSAGAPGQGVEQYF
CDR3nt: TGTGCCAGCAGCGCGGGGGCACCGGGACAGGGGGTCGAGCAGTACTTC

d_gene: -
j_gene: TRBJ1-5
abundance: -
v_gene: TRBV7-2
CDR3aa: CASSLAGRGNSNQPQHF
CDR3nt: TGTGCCAGCAGCTTAGCGGGTCGGGGAAATAGCAATCAGCCCCAGCATTTT

d_gene: TRBD1
j_gene: TRBJ2-4
abundance: -
v_gene: TRBV5-1
CDR3aa: CASSFRDSNIQYF
CDR3nt: TGCGCCAGCAGCTTCCGGGACAGTAATATTCAGTACTTC

d_gene: TRBD1
j_gene: TRBJ1-4
abundance: -
v_gene: TRBV4-1
CDR3aa: CASSQTGTGNNEKLFF
CDR3nt: TGCGCCAGCAGTCAAACCGGGACAGGCAATAATGAAAAACTGTTTTTT

d_gene: -
j_gene: TRBJ1-5
abundance: few
v_gene: TRBV30
CDR3aa: CAWSVGSWNQPQHF
CDR3nt: TGTGCCTGGAGTGTGGGCAGTTGGAATCAGCCCCAGCATTTT

d_gene: TRBD1
j_gene: TRBJ1-2
abundance: -
v_gene: TRBV4-3
CDR3aa: CASSLSPAPGGPGYTF
CDR3nt: TGCGCCAGCAGCCTGAGCCCGGCCCCAGGGGGTCCTGGCTACACCTTC

d_gene: -
j_gene: TRBJ1-1
abundance: few
v_gene: TRBV30
CDR3aa: CAWTGQTNTEAFF
CDR3nt: TGTGCCTGGACGGGCCAGACGAACACTGAAGCTTTCTTT

d_gene: -
j_gene: TRBJ1-1
abundance: -
v_gene: TRBV7-9
CDR3aa: CASSLTPRGAFF
CDR3nt: TGTGCCAGCAGCTTAACCCCCAGGGGAGCTTTCTTT

d_gene: -
j_gene: TRBJ1-2
abundance: -
v_gene: TRBV29-1
CDR3aa: CSVGPGTGGGYTF
CDR3nt: TGCAGCGTTGGGCCCGGAACCGGGGGTGGCTACACCTTC